This T cell receptor (beta chain) emerged from a study of T cell changes during pregnancy in multiple sclerosis. On this clone: The identical CDR3 is also encoded by other nucleotide sequences in the sample.

V dropped 0 bases and J dropped 3 bases, with 6 bases sitting between them. CDR1 is MNHNY and CDR2 is SVGAGI in the germline V gene (reference sequence). The CDR3 spans 13 residues. The data were produced by immunoSEQ multiplex PCR, yet TCRdb's version contains in-frame clones alone and is incomplete. Among 20,000 to 25,000 clones listed, 70% to 90% were seen once. The TCR sequence derives from a female donor in good health, enrolled as a control in a pregnancy study. Sequences were derived from CD8+ T cells from peripheral blood mononuclear cells, sampled in the second trimester of pregnancy. The V and J genes are TRBV6-6 and TRBJ2-7; perhaps TRBD1 as D (6 bases). The CDR3 nucleotides are TGTGCCAGCAGTTACTCGGACAGCTACGAGCAGTACTTC. Its protein is CASSYSDSYEQYF.